The subject of this entry is one TCR beta chain. No cognate antigen has been identified for it. No base quality values were provided; no much bigger clone lies one nucleotide off. After removal of 6 bases from V and 7 bases from J, the junction retains 12 bases not matched to a gene. Measured from the cysteine to the phenylalanine, the CDR3 is 16 residues long. The sequence is cut down to CDR3 DNA, 48 bases in frame from base 1. The germline V gene encodes CDR1 SGHTA and CDR2 FQGNSA. TCRbeta CDR3 regions were amplified from genomic DNA by means of the immunoSEQ Assay, a bias-controlled multiplex PCR. Regarding the original processing steps: Within the assay, amplification of reference gene primers was used to estimate how many nucleated cells each sample contained. Sequence reads were collapsed and filtered to measure the absolute abundance of every unique TCRbeta CDR3 rearrangement. For each sample, productive Simpson clonality was calculated by taking the square root of Simpson's diversity index across productive rearrangements. Sourced from immuneACCESS, this table was stored by TCRdb with only in-frame sequences that have V and J called. A share of the clones is absent; for the studies checked, an unresolved V gene accounts for under half, and the remainder has no known explanation. The V and J calls and clone size come from that table; D and trimming were worked out from the DNA. The sample yields approximately 50,000 clones; 82% were counted once. In total, the top ten clones hold more than 9% of the sample.

This sample is part of a study of blood T cell repertoires in COVID-19 (dated by TCRdb to the early 2020s). About the full investigation: The collaborator samples originated in the United States, Italy and Spain and spanned the acute and convalescent phases of COVID-19. The prospective study material was composed of cDNA or gDNA derived from T cells, B-cell-depleted T cells, or PBMCs. Deeply sampled blood TCRbeta repertoires from subjects exposed to, actively infected with, or recovered from COVID-19 were included in the dataset. The repertoires were made available in a free public database intended to serve as a resource for research on the immune response to SARS-CoV-2. The samples were drawn from the first 160 participants of the ongoing ImmuneRACE study and from 1,200 or so subjects provided by 6 global collaborators. Sample metadata almost always included a de-identified subject ID, COVID-19 status, age in years and sex. Where available, HLA class I and class II types were obtained from metadata supplied by the sample provider rather than from assay-based typing.

Paper-wide results and their limitations: The quantity of clinical and demographic metadata differed by source and by participant and was supplied without curation.

One collaborating source in Seattle enrolled patients while the patients were actively infected and followed the patients over time throughout the course of disease. Each collaborating institution followed its own protocols to collect whole blood in K2EDTA tubes. For TCRbeta analysis, collaborator samples were shipped as frozen whole blood, as isolated PBMCs, or as DNA extracted from either sample type. The specimen sequenced was peripheral blood. This receptor chain uses TRBV7-2 and TRBJ2-2; TRBD2 matches 9 bases in the middle. This receptor was taken from an older man with COVID-19, enrolled during active disease. The DNA reads as follows: TGTGCCAGCAGTTCCCAGGGACTAGCAAGGGTCGGGGAGCTGTTTTTT. Its translation is CASSSQGLARVGELFF.